This TCR beta chain was recovered during a study of identical twins listed by TCRdb under 2016. With regard to the full study: The study deep-sequenced TCR alpha and beta repertoires from monozygotic twins, unrelated adults of various ages and cord blood to test whether fetal clonotypes persist. To rule out contamination, the twin experiments were replicated at different times with different library preparation protocols.

What the study reported, not specific to this receptor: Fewer insertions were carried by abundant cord blood beta clonotypes; a weaker similar trend was observed in young adult naive repertoires, while no such trend was observed in memory repertoires. Compared with coincidental sharing between unrelated individuals, out-of-frame TCR alpha sequences shared between twins showed an excess of sequences with low generation probability. Because the same donors could not be followed over many years, the conclusions depended on cross-sectional statistical analysis. Invariant T cells such as MAIT and iNKT could partly confound zero-insertion analyses, though diverse VJ usage argued against this for most clonotypes. Out-of-frame TCR alpha sharing in monozygotic twins was systematically underestimated by recombination models, whereas sharing between unrelated individuals was in agreement with the recombination models. In beta out-of-frame sequences, excess twin sharing was weaker, because having fewer shared sequences lowered the signal-to-noise ratio.

Libraries were made using 5' RACE. Instrument on record: Illumina HiSeq 2000. A universal primer binding site was added through template switching, and the final cDNA carried a unique molecular identifier so that TCR cDNA molecules could be counted accurately. First-strand cDNA for TCR alpha and beta chains was synthesized from specific primers in the conserved constant-segment region. To control for contamination, every cDNA library carried two barcodes: a SMART-Mk sample barcode plus Illumina barcodes. TruSeq adapter sequences, together with Illumina sample barcodes, were added in two successive PCR steps. Sequencing of the TCR alpha and beta cDNA libraries was done on the Illumina HiSeq platform using custom primers. The authors' pipeline ran thus. MiGEC processed the raw reads to extract unique molecular identifiers, while MiXCR was used to determine the CDR3 positions. For each individual, recombination models were inferred using an EM algorithm with the repgenHMM and IGoR tools. The tcR package in R was used for shared clonotype analysis, with sharing normalized by the product of cloneset sizes. Out-of-frame nonproductive sequences were analyzed to study raw recombination free of thymic and clonal selection effects. The public sequencing data were trimmed at Q25 with fastp and processed into clonotypes with MiXCR by TCRdb, which kept only in-frame beta chains. Here each entry gathers all rows of one CDR3 protein and keeps the most common genes and DNA. The V and J calls come from TCRdb's annotation, not from the publication. The sample yields approximately 600,000 distinct CDR3 sequences; over 8.5% were counted once. The ten largest make up 2.5% to 3.5% of the sample.

All donors were healthy Caucasians. The twin cohort consisted of three pairs of female monozygotic twins, all aged about 18 to 30 years. The RNA used for TCR libraries was isolated from peripheral blood mononuclear cells. This clonotype occurred a few times. The antigen this receptor binds is unknown. No base quality values were provided; no much bigger clone lies one nucleotide off. This sample also appeared in a second study, on yellow fever vaccine responses in identical twins. The second study, in turn, reports: According to the authors, the vaccine-induced T cell response in identical twins seemed to be partly convergent and partly specific to each individual. In the study, vaccine-responding T cell clones were precisely tracked in identical twins.

Sample: PBMCs. This clonotype was sampled from a woman aged 18-30 years in good health.

The DNA sequence is TGTGCCAGCACGAAGGGTCCAAGCGGGGAGCTGTTTTTT. This sequence encodes CASTKGPSGELFF. Recombination linked TRBV11-1 to TRBJ2-2, with the D gene not clear enough to name. From a lookup of the germline V gene (reference sequence), CDR1 and CDR2 are SGHAT and FQDESV. V drops 7 bases and J drops 7 bases, leaving 13 bases in between. The CDR3 runs 13 residues from the cysteine to the phenylalanine. Only the CDR3 DNA is retained, 39 bases long and in frame from the first base. Supplemented by the reference TRBV11-1 and TRBJ2-2 proteins around the CDR3, the complete variable domain is EAEVAQSPRYKITEKSQAVAFWCDPISGHATLYWYRQILGQGPELLVQFQDESVVDDSQLPKDRFSAERLKGVDSTLKIQPAELGDSAMYLCASTKGPSGELFFGEGSRLTVL.